There are a few counts of the clone carrying this TCR beta chain. Its antigen remains unknown. Trimming cost V 7 bases and J 1 base, with 5 bases left between them. CDR1 is ENHRY, CDR2 SYGVKD, per germline. CDR3 length: 11 amino acids. This sample is part of a study of T-cell reconstitution after alpha-beta-depleted transplantation in children. Study results and caveats: Newly made T cells mostly supplied T-cell counts and diversity one year after transplant. Some patients' high day-60 TCRbeta diversity was attributed to recipient cells surviving conditioning.

During its preparation, the TCRbeta library received unique molecular identifiers. TCRdb itself ran the PCR reads through MiXCR, one entry per CDR3 protein. Of about 830,000 distinct CDR3 sequences listed, around 15% are singletons. The J gene is TRBJ2-7, the V gene TRBV10-3; D unclear. The source of this sequence is a male patient under 18 who had a stem cell transplant for acute lymphoblastic leukemia, so the T cells may come from the graft donor. The sequences come from PBMCs, mostly from graft donor cells, collected 360 days after TCRalphabeta/CD19-depleted stem cell transplant. CDR3 in amino acids: CAIKGSYEQYF. The CDR3 coding sequence is TGTGCCATCAAGGGTTCCTACGAGCAGTACTTC.